The clone carrying this T cell receptor (beta chain) was seen a handful of times. The antigen remains unidentified. A multiplex PCR was run with 60 Vbeta primers and 13 Jbeta primers. TCRdb's copy holds only in-frame clones and misses some; the assay was immunoSEQ multiplex PCR. The sample comprises 150,000 to 250,000 clones, roughly four fifths of which are singletons, and 1.5% to 2% rests with the top ten. Germline V gene lookup returns CDR1 KGHSH and CDR2 LQKENI. The CDR3 extends over 18 amino acids. V dropped 4 bases and J dropped 0 bases, with 21 bases sitting between them. The data were obtained in a study of cytomegalovirus exposure and HLA in healthy donors. Regarding the study as a whole: The authors confirmed in vitro that three CMV-associated chains were specific for CMV antigens.

V usage is TRBV18 and J usage is TRBJ1-1, with D possibly TRBD1 on 5 matching bases. The sequenced sample was PBMCs. The clonotype was recovered from a man younger than 45 in good health and CMV-seronegative. The CDR3 loop is CASSRLPLTVRMNTEAFF. In nucleotides, the CDR3 is TGTGCCAGCTCACGTCTCCCTTTGACAGTCAGAATGAACACTGAAGCTTTCTTT.